A selection of T cell receptor beta chains follows, all from one sample in a study of cytomegalovirus exposure and HLA in healthy donors. Only in-frame clones appear in the TCRdb table, and some are missing; sequencing was by immunoSEQ multiplex PCR. The data hold some 120,000 clones, with 70% to 80% observed a single time. Sequenced: PBMCs. The receptors here all came from a man aged 50-59 years in good health and CMV-seronegative. Each CDR3 is given with its conserved first and last residue. A D gene is named only where the DNA matches it firmly. Size is stated for part of the rows, as once, few or many counts, or as a class when the clone is expanded.

>TRBJ2-7|NA|NA|TRBV6-5
CASSYSPGQRTYEQYF
TGTGCCAGCAGTTACTCGCCTGGACAGAGGACCTACGAGCAGTACTTC
>TRBJ1-3|NA|TRBD1|TRBV5-4
CASSPERGPGNTIYF
TGTGCCAGCAGTCCCGAGAGGGGGCCTGGAAACACCATATATTTT
>TRBJ1-1|NA|NA|TRBV9
CASSQGGGTEAFF
TGTGCCAGCAGCCAAGGGGGTGGTACTGAAGCTTTCTTT
>TRBJ2-7|once|NA|TRBV28
CASSPPDRPAGEQYF
TGTGCCAGCAGTCCACCCGACAGGCCCGCCGGCGAGCAGTACTTC
>TRBJ2-7|NA|TRBD1|TRBV5-1
CASSFRQGSSYEQYF
TGCGCCAGCAGCTTTCGACAGGGGAGCTCCTACGAGCAGTACTTC
>TRBJ1-5|NA|TRBD1|TRBV28
CASSLTGGFNQPQHF
TGTGCCAGCAGTTTAACAGGGGGCTTCAATCAGCCCCAGCATTTT
>TRBJ2-2|NA|TRBD1|TRBV5-4
CASSYGTANTGELFF
TGTGCCAGCAGCTACGGGACAGCGAACACCGGGGAGCTGTTTTTT
>TRBJ1-1|NA|NA|TRBV25-1
CASSDGGGWGGTEAFF
TGTGCCAGCAGTGATGGAGGGGGTTGGGGGGGCACTGAAGCTTTCTTT
>TRBJ2-7|NA|NA|TRBV4-3
CASSYLISSYEQYF
TGCGCCAGCAGCTATCTGATTAGCTCCTACGAGCAGTACTTC
>TRBJ2-3|NA|TRBD2|TRBV18
CASSPLAGEADTQYF
TGTGCCAGCTCTCCCCTGGCGGGAGAGGCAGATACGCAGTATTTT
>TRBJ2-5|NA|NA|TRBV20-1
CSGQRQETQYF
TGCAGTGGACAGAGACAAGAGACCCAGTACTTC
>TRBJ2-7|few|TRBD1|TRBV11-2
CASSNPRDSSYEQYF
TGTGCCAGCAGTAACCCCCGGGACAGCTCCTACGAGCAGTACTTC
>TRBJ2-4|NA|NA|TRBV28
CASSPTSGHIQYF
TGTGCCAGCAGCCCGACCTCGGGTCACATTCAGTACTTC
>TRBJ2-1|NA|NA|TRBV19
CASSITGDEQFF
TGTGCCAGTAGTATAACCGGGGATGAGCAGTTCTTC
>TRBJ2-5|NA|TRBD2|TRBV19
CASSSTSGYPPQETQYF
TGTGCCAGTAGTTCGACTAGCGGGTACCCCCCCCAAGAGACCCAGTACTTC
>TRBJ1-2|NA|NA|TRBV13
CASSLGTTGYTF
TGTGCCAGCAGCTTAGGGACAACCGGCTACACCTTC
>TRBJ2-5|NA|TRBD2|TRBV5-4
CASSLGGASGEGETQYF
TGTGCCAGCAGCTTGGGGGGAGCTAGCGGGGAAGGAGAGACCCAGTACTTC
>TRBJ2-2|NA|TRBD2|TRBV7-6
CASSSITSGSWAGELFF
TGTGCCAGCAGCTCGATTACTAGCGGGAGTTGGGCCGGGGAGCTGTTTTTT
>TRBJ2-7|once|NA|TRBV20-1
CSARARNEQYF
TGCAGTGCTAGGGCCAGGAACGAGCAGTACTTC
>TRBJ2-6|NA|NA|TRBV19
CASSDTSGANVLTF
TGTGCCAGTAGTGACACATCTGGGGCCAACGTCCTGACTTTC
>TRBJ2-5|NA|TRBD1|TRBV18
CASSLRTGAETQYF
TGTGCCAGCTCACTCCGGACAGGGGCAGAGACCCAGTACTTC
>TRBJ1-1|NA|NA|TRBV6-1
CASSEDRGTEAFF
TGTGCCAGCAGCGAGGACAGAGGCACTGAAGCTTTCTTT
>TRBJ1-1|once|TRBD1|TRBV11-2
CASRGQGRTEAFF
TGTGCCAGCAGAGGACAGGGGCGGACTGAAGCTTTCTTT
>TRBJ2-3|few|TRBD2|TRBV5-4
CASSSLLAGRTDTQYF
TGTGCCAGCAGCTCCTTACTAGCGGGAAGGACAGATACGCAGTATTTT